This entry lists 18 T cell receptor beta chains sequenced from one sample in a study of T cells in Graves' hyperthyroidism and ophthalmopathy. It was RNA transcripts that yielded the amplified TCR beta CDR3 regions. The HTBI set primed first-round TCR CDR3 RT-PCR. MiXCR was run by TCRdb on the multiplex PCR reads, yielding one entry per CDR3 protein. Seen here are 540,000 or so distinct CDR3 sequences, around 46% observed once, and the top ten hold over 15%. Sequenced input: peripheral blood or thyroid tissue (not recorded which). These receptors came from an adult woman with Graves' disease, either hyperthyroidism or ophthalmopathy (not recorded which).

At least ten counts were recorded for this clonotype. The chain carries TRBV7-3 and TRBJ2-7; tentative D call: TRBD2 (5 bases). Between the trimmed V and J ends, which lost 5 bases and 6 bases, there was a span of 17 bases. The CDR3 has 14 amino acids. CDR1 SGHTA and CDR2 FQGTGA come from the germline V gene. CDR3 amino acids: CASSPTGIISEQYF. The DNA of the CDR3 is TGTGCCAGCAGCCCTACCGGGATCATCTCCGAGCAGTACTTC.

V is TRBV25-1 and J is TRBJ1-2; D may be TRBD1 (6 bases). Trimming pared 10 bases from V and 9 bases from J, leaving 24 bases between. The CDR3 extends over 14 amino acids. The germline V gene encodes CDR1 MGHDK and CDR2 SYGVNS. This chain's CDR3 is CATNQAPIQGSYTF. CDR3 DNA sequence: TGTGCCACCAACCAGGCTCCTATACAGGGAAGCTACACCTTC.

This clonotype was observed a handful of times. This chain connects TRBV6-1 to TRBJ1-5, with TRBD1 matching 7 bases. The CDR3 totals 14 residues. In germline, CDR1 is MNHNS, CDR2 SASEGT. The V segment lost 5 bases and the J segment 5 bases; nucleotides outside the gene matches: 6. The CDR3 DNA sequence: TGTGCCAGCAGTAACCACAGGGGTGATCAGCCCCAGCATTTT. Residues: CASSNHRGDQPQHF.

The rearrangement links TRBV2 to TRBJ1-2, with TRBD1 as a possible D gene (5 bases). CDR1 is SNHLY and CDR2 is FYNNEI in the germline V gene. CDR3 length: 13 amino acids. CDR3 sequence reads: CARVRDGNYGYTF. The DNA for the CDR3 is TGTGCTAGAGTCAGGGACGGCAACTATGGCTACACCTTC.

On this clonotype: The conserved final phenylalanine or tryptophan is absent from the CDR3, which likely points to a read error. The chain couples TRBV5-1 to TRBJ1-6; maybe TRBD1 (6 bases). This CDR3 is 17 amino acids long. Germline V gene data show CDR1 as SGHRS and CDR2 as YFSETQ. For the CDR3, the DNA is TGCACCAGCAGCCAAAGGGGTGACAGGAGTTATAATTCACCCCTCCACTCT. Its protein product is CTSSQRGDRSYNSPLHS.

The gene calls are TRBV7-2 and TRBJ1-1; no definite D call. The germline V gene has CDR1 SGHTA and CDR2 FQGNSA. Trimming pared 1 base from V and 9 bases from J, leaving 3 bases between. CDR3 length: 10 amino acids. CDR3 in amino acids: CASSLGKAFF. The CDR3, as DNA: TGTGCCAGCAGCTTAGGAAAAGCTTTCTTT.

The rearrangement uses TRBV7-9 and TRBJ2-7, with 14 bases fitting TRBD2. From germline, CDR1 is SEHNR and CDR2 FQNEAQ (reference sequence). J was trimmed by 0 bases and V by 4 bases; bases with no gene match: 26. This CDR3 contains 24 residues. The CDR3 loop reads CASSSPSRTGPGPGTSGSSYEQYF. The CDR3 coding sequence is TGTGCCAGCAGCTCCCCCTCACGGACAGGTCCGGGTCCCGGGACTAGCGGGAGCTCCTACGAGCAGTACTTC.

About this clonotype: The conserved phenylalanine or tryptophan is not found at the CDR3 terminus, so this likely reflects a read error. The limits of the CDR3 on the DNA are not certain, so only TCRdb's listed CDR3 is given. The chain couples TRBV11-1 to TRBJ1-4; the table's D call of TRBD1 was not tested on the DNA. CDR1 is SGHAT, CDR2 FQDESV, per germline (reference sequence). With termini counted, the CDR3 has 9 amino acids. Here the CDR3 reads CASAFRDNY.

The V and J genes are TRBV20-1 and TRBJ2-5; 12 bases are a match to TRBD2. CDR1 and CDR2 from the germline V gene are DFQATT and SNEGSKA (reference sequence). The CDR3 spans 16 residues. V dropped 1 base and J dropped 5; count of bases not matched to a gene: 8. The CDR3 region is CSARVLLAGGRETQYF. CDR3 coding DNA: TGCAGTGCTAGAGTCCTACTAGCGGGAGGACGGGAGACCCAGTACTTC.

As regards this clonotype: The junction departs from germline at one end; a sequencing error may be responsible. The rearrangement uses TRBV2 and TRBJ1-4; 7 nucleotides agree with TRBD1. Germline V gene lookup returns CDR1 SNHLY and CDR2 FYNNEI. This CDR3 has 16 residues. The CDR3 sequence: CASSYSTDRTIEKLFF. The CDR3 bases are TGTGCCAGCAGTTATTCTACGGACAGGACTATTGAAAAACTGTTTTTT. The full variable domain, in which reference TRBV2 and TRBJ1-4 provide the parts outside the CDR3, is EPEVTQTPSHQVTQMGQEVILRCVPISNHLYFYWYRQILGQKVEFLVSFYNNEISEKSEIFDDQFSVERPDGSNFTLKIRSTKLEDSAMYFCASSYSTDRTIEKLFFGSGTQLSVL.

This clonotype has ten or more counts. The rearrangement joins TRBV11-2 to TRBJ2-7; tentatively, D is TRBD1 (6 bases). Germline V lookup: CDR1 SGHAT, CDR2 FQNNGV. The CDR3 is made up of 14 amino acids. V lost 5 bases, J lost 3 bases, and 14 bases lay in between. The CDR3 DNA sequence: TGTGCCAGCAGCCGTATCGACAGGAACTACGAGCAGTACTTC. This translates into CASSRIDRNYEQYF. The full variable domain, in which reference TRBV11-2 and TRBJ2-7 provide the parts outside the CDR3, is EAGVAQSPRYKIIEKRQSVAFWCNPISGHATLYWYQQILGQGPKLLIQFQNNGVVDDSQLPKDRFSAERLKGVDSTLKIQPAKLEDSAVYLCASSRIDRNYEQYFGPGTRLTVT.

The V and J genes are TRBV7-6 and TRBJ1-6, with D perhaps matching TRBD1 (5 bases). Trimming took off 5 bases at V and 6 bases at J, with 17 bases between the two ends. Germline V gene data show CDR1 as SGHVS and CDR2 as FNYEAQ. The length of the CDR3 is 16 residues. The CDR3 spells CASSPRPGRINSPLHF. CDR3 sequence (DNA): TGTGCCAGCAGCCCTAGACCGGGACGGATTAATTCACCCCTCCACTTT.

A note on this clonotype: This CDR3 fails to terminate in the conserved phenylalanine or tryptophan, so it likely reflects a read error. V and J are TRBV11-1 and TRBJ2-7, with unresolved D. Trimming shortened V by 5 bases and J by 2 bases, and 10 bases separated the two germline ends. Germline assignment: CDR1 SGHAT and CDR2 FQDESV (reference sequence). The CDR3 totals 13 residues. The CDR3 nucleotides are TGTGCCAGCAGCCCAGACCCGACCTACGAGCAGTACCTC. Amino acids: CASSPDPTYEQYL.

In its sample, this clonotype was seen many times. The V and J genes are TRBV12-3 or TRBV12-4 and TRBJ1-1, with a weak D call TRBD1 (6 bases). The CDR3 is 16 amino acids. Trimming stripped 6 bases from V and 1 base from J, with 18 bases between. The DNA for the CDR3 is TGTGCCAGCAGCCTACTCTTGGACAGCCCGAACACTGAAGCTTTCTTT. Translated, it gives CASSLLLDSPNTEAFF.

This clonotype was counted ten times or more. V gene TRBV5-1 combines with J gene TRBJ2-5; TRBD1 matches at 10 bases. This CDR3 is built from 14 residues. Germline V gene lookup returns CDR1 SGHRS and CDR2 YFSETQ. V shed 10 bases and J 5 bases; nucleotides not matched to a gene: 11. CDR3 bases: TGCGCCGGATCCACCGGGACAGGGGAGGAGACCCAGTACTTC. Translating gives CAGSTGTGEETQYF.

The chain carries TRBV9 and TRBJ2-5; 12 nucleotides align to TRBD2. Germline-derived CDR1 and CDR2 are SGDLS and YYNGEE. There are 17 residues in the CDR3. V trimming: 4 bases; J trimming: 5 bases; junction bases outside the gene matches: 12. CDR3 sequence: CASSTGETSGSGETQYF. The CDR3 DNA reads TGTGCCAGCAGCACCGGGGAGACTAGCGGGAGTGGTGAGACCCAGTACTTC.

Worth noting for this clonotype: Its ends do not fully match the called genes, so a read error is possible. The chain has TRBV14 and TRBJ1-6; D perhaps matches TRBD1 (6 bases). Looked up from germline, CDR1 is SGHDN and CDR2 is FVKESK. The CDR3 spans 13 residues. The CDR3 protein is CASGADSNSPLHF. CDR3 in DNA: TGTGCCAGCGGCGCGGACAGTAATTCGCCCCTCCACTTT.

The chain carries TRBV9 and TRBJ2-6; D ambiguous. Germline V CDR1 and CDR2: SGDLS, YYNGEE. The CDR3 covers 13 residues. The V gene lost 4 bases and the J gene lost 6 bases, with 8 bases spanning the gap. The CDR3: CASSPGKANVLTF. The CDR3 DNA is TGTGCCAGCAGCCCCGGAAAGGCCAACGTCCTGACTTTC.